This T cell receptor beta chain was identified during a study of T cells in Graves' hyperthyroidism and ophthalmopathy. Study results and caveats: Blood also showed most of the thyroid clonotypes that were expanded above 0.001.

With 6 bases clipped from V and 6 bases from J, the junction kept 20 bases outside the gene matches. The CDR3 runs to 17 residues. Per germline, CDR1 DFQATT and CDR2 SNEGSKA (reference sequence). Uncontrolled infection, other autoimmune disease, pregnancy or lactation disqualified patients from enrolment. Diagnostic decisions used clinical symptoms, serum thyroxine and TRAb, thyroid ultrasound and orbital computed tomography. Extraction of PBMCs used about 9.2 ml of fresh peripheral blood. Researchers took RNA transcripts and amplified the TCR beta CDR3 regions from them. During a first-round RT-PCR of the TCR CDR3, the HTBI primer set was used. TCRdb called the multiplex PCR reads again in MiXCR, with one record for every CDR3 protein. This table has 500,000 to 750,000 distinct CDR3 sequences, about 15% appearing once. With regard to this clonotype: Its specificity is not known.

Sequencing used blood. This chain uses TRBV20-1 with TRBJ2-1; the match to TRBD2 covers 7 bases. The sequence was obtained from a woman aged 25 to 39 with Graves' hyperthyroidism. The CDR3 region has the DNA TGCAGTGCCCCTTCGTCTAGCGGAGGCTGGTTTGGCAATGAGCAGTTCTTC. Translating it yields CSAPSSSGGWFGNEQFF.